Each of the 32 T cell receptor beta chains below was sequenced from the same sample in a study of blood T cell repertoires in COVID-19. Clones were sequenced by immunoSEQ multiplex PCR, and TCRdb holds only the in-frame ones, with some missing. The table has around 260,000 clones, 87% seen once; the top ten hold 1.5%. Sequenced material: peripheral blood. These receptors were collected from a woman in her thirties or forties who had recovered from COVID-19.

Comments on this clone: This CDR3 is also generated by other DNA sequences in the sample. The V and J genes are TRBV5-4 and TRBJ1-5; D unresolved. The CDR3 length is 13 residues. Trimming shortened V by 4 bases and J by 4 bases, and 9 bases separated the two germline ends. Looked up from germline, CDR1 is SGHNT and CDR2 is YYREEE (reference sequence). The CDR3 DNA reads TGTGCCAGCAGCCCTACGCCGAATCAGCCCCAGCATTTT. Protein product: CASSPTPNQPQHF.

The J gene is TRBJ2-2, the V gene TRBV9; 8 bases map to TRBD1. The CDR3 length is 15 residues. Trimming removed 2 bases from V and 5 bases from J; junction bases left unmatched: 5. CDR1 and CDR2 (germline): SGDLS, YYNGEE. The CDR3 DNA reads TGTGCCAGCAGCGTTTTGACAGGGGAGACCGGGGAGCTGTTTTTT. Protein product: CASSVLTGETGELFF.

This chain connects TRBV18 to TRBJ2-1, with TRBD2 matching 7 bases. Germline V lookup: CDR1 KGHSH, CDR2 LQKENI. V lost 0 bases, J lost 2 bases, and 1 base stayed unmatched. This CDR3 spans 15 amino acids. This chain's CDR3 is CASSPPRGAYNEQFF. In nucleotides, the CDR3 is TGTGCCAGCTCACCACCCCGGGGGGCCTACAATGAGCAGTTCTTC.

This chain connects TRBV7-6 to TRBJ2-6, with no clear D. The CDR3 length is 16 residues. V lost 1 base and J lost 0, with 7 bases in between. From germline, CDR1 is SGHVS and CDR2 FNYEAQ. CDR3 in amino acids: CASSLGALSGANVLTF. For the CDR3, the DNA is TGTGCCAGCAGCTTAGGGGCCCTCTCTGGGGCCAACGTCCTGACTTTC.

This clone was counted only a few times. The chain links TRBV9 to TRBJ1-5, with 7 bases lining up with TRBD1. With 2 bases clipped from V and 8 bases from J, the junction kept 7 bases outside the gene matches. The CDR3 has 14 amino acids. The V gene's germline CDR1 is SGDLS and CDR2 YYNGEE. CDR3 in amino acids: CASSVTGKFEPQHF. CDR3 nucleotides: TGTGCCAGCAGCGTGACAGGGAAATTTGAGCCCCAGCATTTT.

The chain is built from TRBV7-8 and TRBJ2-7; possibly TRBD1 for D (6 bases). The CDR3 totals 16 residues. Looked up from germline, CDR1 is SGHVS and CDR2 is FQNEAQ. Trimming shortened V by 5 bases and J by 0 bases, and 17 bases separated the two germline ends. CDR3 region: CASSRSGTSNSYEQYF. In DNA form, the CDR3 reads TGTGCCAGCAGCCGTTCCGGGACAAGTAACTCCTACGAGCAGTACTTC.

This clone was picked up one time. V gene TRBV27 combines with J gene TRBJ1-5, with TRBD1 identical over 9 bases. CDR1 is MNHEY, CDR2 SMNVEV, per germline (reference sequence). The CDR3 has 15 residues. The J segment lost 4 bases and the V segment lost 6 bases, leaving 7 bases of the junction unmatched. CDR3 coding DNA: TGTGCCAGCAGCCCGGGACAGGGTCCTAATCAGCCCCAGCATTTT. It translates to CASSPGQGPNQPQHF.

The rearrangement joins TRBV5-6 to TRBJ1-2; 7 bases match TRBD1. This CDR3 has 15 amino acids. CDR1 is SGHDT, CDR2 YYEEEE, per germline. V trimming: 2 bases; J trimming: 8 bases; junction bases outside the gene matches: 12. The CDR3 DNA sequence: TGTGCCAGCAGCTTTCGAGGGGGCGGCCACTTGGGCTACACCTTC. Encoded protein: CASSFRGGGHLGYTF.

This clone appeared a few times. The chain couples TRBV7-2 to TRBJ1-1, with TRBD1 as a possible D gene (5 bases). Germline V gene data show CDR1 as SGHTA and CDR2 as FQGNSA. The CDR3 covers 16 residues. Trimming stripped 0 bases from V and 3 bases from J, with 14 bases between. The CDR3 protein is CASSLAPPQGHTEAFF. CDR3 in DNA: TGTGCCAGCAGCTTAGCGCCCCCCCAGGGTCACACTGAAGCTTTCTTT. Supplemented by reference TRBV7-2 and TRBJ1-1, the full variable domain reads GAGVSQSPSNKVTEKGKDVELRCDPISGHTALYWYRQSLGQGLEFLIYFQGNSAPDKSGLPSDRFSAERTGGSVSTLTIQRTQQEDSAVYLCASSLAPPQGHTEAFFGQGTRLTVV.

About this clone itself: Other DNA sequences within the sample encode an identical CDR3. V usage is TRBV6-5 and J usage is TRBJ1-2; D ambiguous. V lost 0 bases, J lost 2 bases, and 7 bases lay in between. The CDR3 is 14 amino acids. Germline CDR1 is MNHEY and CDR2 is SVGAGI. The DNA for the CDR3 is TGTGCCAGCAGTTACTCGCCGGGGAACTATGGCTACACCTTC. Protein: CASSYSPGNYGYTF.

The V call is TRBV7-9, the J call TRBJ2-5; D might be TRBD2 (5 bases). There are 13 residues in the CDR3. With 4 bases removed from V and 2 bases from J, the gap between germline ends came to 8 bases. From germline, CDR1 is SEHNR and CDR2 FQNEAQ (reference sequence). CDR3 residues: CASSYGVQETQYF. DNA for the CDR3: TGTGCCAGCAGCTACGGGGTACAAGAGACCCAGTACTTC.

In this sample, this clone is medium-sized (0.01 to 0.1%). This chain connects TRBV5-1 to TRBJ1-1; D might be TRBD1 (5 bases). This CDR3 has 14 amino acids. Germline-derived CDR1 and CDR2 are SGHRS and YFSETQ. V lost 4 bases, J lost 0 bases, and 10 bases lay in between. The DNA of the CDR3 is TGCGCCAGCAGCGACAGCTTAATGAACACTGAAGCTTTCTTT. This gives the protein CASSDSLMNTEAFF.

V is TRBV10-3 and J is TRBJ1-1, with 7 nucleotides matching TRBD1. Germline CDR1 reads ENHRY; CDR2 reads SYGVKD. V lost 7 bases and J lost 5; bases outside the gene matches: 1. This CDR3 is built from 11 residues. In DNA form, the CDR3 reads TGTGCCATCAACAGGGGTACTGAAGCTTTCTTT. It codes for CAINRGTEAFF.

J is TRBJ2-4 and V is TRBV9; tentative D call: TRBD2 (5 bases). Trimming removed 0 bases from V and 8 bases from J, with 9 bases in between. The CDR3 is 13 residues long. The germline CDR1 and CDR2 sequences are SGDLS and YYNGEE. CDR3 protein: CASSVDSRDIQYF. Written as DNA, the CDR3 is TGTGCCAGCAGCGTAGATTCGAGGGACATTCAGTACTTC.

The chain employs TRBV5-1 and TRBJ2-3, with TRBD2 as a possible D gene (6 bases). The V gene's germline CDR1 is SGHRS and CDR2 YFSETQ. Between the trimmed V and J ends, which lost 3 bases and 9 bases, there was a span of 11 bases. The length of the CDR3 is 12 residues. The CDR3 protein is CASSYRGATQYF. In DNA, the CDR3 is TGCGCCAGCAGCTATCGCGGGGCCACGCAGTATTTT. Filled out from reference TRBV5-1 and TRBJ2-3, the complete variable domain reads KAGVTQTPRYLIKTRGQQVTLSCSPISGHRSVSWYQQTPGQGLQFLFEYFSETQRNKGNFPGRFSGRQFSNSRSEMNVSTLELGDSALYLCASSYRGATQYFGPGTRLTVL.

V and J are TRBV6-5 and TRBJ1-1; D ambiguous. There are 13 residues in the CDR3. Trimming took 0 bases from V and 2 from J, leaving 4 bases between them. Germline V gene lookup returns CDR1 MNHEY and CDR2 SVGAGI. The CDR3 bases are TGTGCCAGCAGTTACTCGACTAACACTGAAGCTTTCTTT. This codes for CASSYSTNTEAFF.

V usage is TRBV18 and J usage is TRBJ1-2, with 7 bases lining up with TRBD1. The CDR3 length is 14 residues. The V segment lost 5 bases and the J segment 3 bases; nucleotides outside the gene matches: 6. Per germline, CDR1 KGHSH and CDR2 LQKENI. CDR3 nucleotide sequence: TGTGCCAGCTCAAGACAGGGAGCTTACTATGGCTACACCTTC. Its translation is CASSRQGAYYGYTF.

This chain uses TRBV2 with TRBJ2-7; 7 bases are a match to TRBD1. CDR3 length: 17 residues. Germline V lookup: CDR1 SNHLY, CDR2 FYNNEI. The V gene end was trimmed by 2 bases and the J gene end by 1 base; junction bases not matched to a gene: 11. CDR3 residues: CASSEFPTRQGSYEQYF. The CDR3 nucleotides are TGTGCCAGCAGTGAATTCCCCACCCGACAGGGATCCTACGAGCAGTACTTC.

The chain uses TRBV6-5 and TRBJ2-7, with 7 bases that match TRBD1. The germline gives CDR1 MNHEY, CDR2 SVGAGI. The CDR3 totals 14 residues. V dropped 6 bases and J dropped 3; count of bases not matched to a gene: 8. Here the CDR3 DNA reads TGTGCCAGCAGCTCCCCGGACAGGTTCTACGAGCAGTACTTC. As protein: CASSSPDRFYEQYF.

V and J are TRBV3-1 (or the pseudogene TRBV3-2) and TRBJ2-3, with D unresolved. Germline loops: CDR1 LGHDT, CDR2 YNNKEL (reference sequence). Trimming took off 2 bases at V and 1 base at J, with 7 bases between the two ends. The CDR3 extends over 14 amino acids. The CDR3 nucleotides are TGTGCCAGCAGCCAAATAACAGGCACAGATACGCAGTATTTT. This codes for CASSQITGTDTQYF.

V and J are TRBV7-3 and TRBJ1-1, with 8 bases lining up with TRBD1. CDR3 length equals 16 residues. Germline lookup yields CDR1 SGHTA and CDR2 FQGTGA. The V and J ends lost 5 bases and 1 base, in that order; junction bases with no gene match: 9. CDR3 loop: CASSTWTGFGNTEAFF. In DNA form, the CDR3 reads TGTGCCAGCAGCACCTGGACAGGGTTTGGGAACACTGAAGCTTTCTTT.

This clone was found once. The chain combines TRBV6-2 or TRBV6-3 with TRBJ2-1; weak D call: TRBD1 (5 bases). Germline V gene data show CDR1 as MNHEY and CDR2 as SVGEGT. The CDR3 has 16 residues. V was shortened by 6 bases and J by 4 bases, with 19 bases between the two germline ends. CDR3 in amino acids: CASSPAGQGTYNEQFF. As DNA, the CDR3 is TGTGCCAGCAGCCCTGCTGGTCAGGGCACTTACAATGAGCAGTTCTTC.

V is TRBV7-9 and J is TRBJ1-3; 9 bases map to TRBD1. Per the germline V gene, CDR1 is SEHNR and CDR2 is FQNEAQ (reference sequence). Unmatched junction bases numbered 6, after V lost 5 bases and J lost 4 bases. The CDR3 sequence is 15 residues long. Written as DNA, the CDR3 is TGTGCCAGCAGCATAGGACAGGGGAAAGGAAACACCATATATTTT. Its translation: CASSIGQGKGNTIYF. Supplemented by reference TRBV7-9 and TRBJ1-3, the full variable domain reads DTGVSQNPRHKITKRGQNVTFRCDPISEHNRLYWYRQTLGQGPEFLTYFQNEAQLEKSRLLSDRFSAERPKGSFSTLEIQRTEQGDSAMYLCASSIGQGKGNTIYFGEGSWLTVV.

The chain employs TRBV10-3 and TRBJ1-1, with 9 bases lining up with TRBD1. The CDR3 is made up of 17 amino acids. V dropped 10 bases and J dropped 1; count of bases not matched to a gene: 16. Germline V lookup: CDR1 ENHRY, CDR2 SYGVKD. The CDR3 DNA reads as TGTGCCACCCGGAGACAGGGGGGCCCACCGGCGAACACTGAAGCTTTCTTT. Its translation: CATRRQGGPPANTEAFF.

This clone turned up a few times. This rearrangement joins TRBV14 to TRBJ2-7, with D possibly being TRBD2 (5 bases). Trimming stripped 5 bases from V and 2 bases from J, with 16 bases between. The CDR3 extends over 15 amino acids. Per the germline V gene, CDR1 is SGHDN and CDR2 is FVKESK. The CDR3 sequence is CASSFRRTPAYEQYF. Written as DNA, the CDR3 is TGTGCCAGCAGCTTTCGTAGGACTCCCGCCTACGAGCAGTACTTC.

This clone has just a few counts. The chain has TRBV5-4 and TRBJ1-1; D is possibly TRBD1 (5 bases). The CDR3 has 13 amino acids. Per the germline V gene, CDR1 is SGHNT and CDR2 is YYREEE (reference sequence). Trimming left V 5 bases short and J 4 bases short, with 12 bases between. CDR3 DNA: TGTGCCAGCAGTCGTCAGGGCCTCACTGAAGCTTTCTTT. The encoded protein is CASSRQGLTEAFF.

The chain uses TRBV7-2 and TRBJ1-5; D remains ambiguous. The CDR3 length is 15 residues. Germline assignment: CDR1 SGHTA and CDR2 FQGNSA. V was cut by 2 bases and J by 0 bases, with 8 bases left in between. CDR3 nucleotide sequence: TGTGCCAGCAGCTTAAGAGCGTATAGCAATCAGCCCCAGCATTTT. This sequence encodes CASSLRAYSNQPQHF.

The rearrangement joins TRBV10-3 to TRBJ1-3; 7 bases are shared with TRBD1. Germline V lookup: CDR1 ENHRY, CDR2 SYGVKD. The trim removed 6 bases at V and 4 bases at J, leaving 9 bases unmatched. This CDR3 has 15 residues. The CDR3 nucleotides are TGTGCCATCAGCCCCCCGACAGGGAAAGGAAACACCATATATTTT. Protein: CAISPPTGKGNTIYF.

The chain uses TRBV11-1 and TRBJ1-5; D possibly corresponds to TRBD1 (6 bases). Germline CDR1 SGHAT, CDR2 FQDESV (reference sequence). V gave up 5 bases and J gave up 5 bases, with 10 bases separating them. The CDR3 runs to 13 residues. This chain's CDR3 is CASSANRDQPQHF. CDR3 DNA: TGTGCCAGCAGCGCCAACAGGGATCAGCCCCAGCATTTT.

V usage is TRBV7-3 and J usage is TRBJ2-1; D unresolved. With 5 bases removed from V and 0 bases from J, the gap between germline ends came to 11 bases. This CDR3 spans 15 amino acids. CDR1 and CDR2 from the germline V gene are SGHTA and FQGTGA. DNA for the CDR3: TGTGCCAGCAGCCCCACCACGAGCTCCTACAATGAGCAGTTCTTC. Translated, it gives CASSPTTSSYNEQFF.

This chain uses TRBV7-9 with TRBJ1-5; D gene uncertain. V was shortened by 5 bases and J by 16 bases, with 18 bases between the two germline ends. This CDR3 spans 12 amino acids. Germline CDR1 and CDR2: SEHNR and FQNEAQ (reference sequence). The CDR3 sequence: CASSPPGGNLHF. CDR3 nucleotides: TGTGCCAGCAGCCCTCCGGGAGGCAATTTACATTTT.

The CDR3 DNA reads TGTGCCAGCAGCCCGCCGACAGGGCTCAGTTCACCCCTCCACTTT. Translated: CASSPPTGLSSPLHF. The chain recombines TRBV7-8 with TRBJ1-6; 7 positions agree with TRBD1. CDR1 SGHVS and CDR2 FQNEAQ come from the germline V gene. The CDR3 sequence is 15 residues long. Trimming at V came to 5 bases and at J to 9 bases, leaving 10 bases not matched to a gene.